A single sample gave rise to the 21 T cell receptor beta chains below, sequenced in a study of response to subunit inactivated influenza vaccine. TCRdb passed the RT-PCR reads through MiXCR, listing each CDR3 protein once. The sample includes about 650,000 distinct CDR3 sequences, approximately 15% of them seen just once. Sample: PBMCs from blood, taken less than 15 days before vaccination. The receptors stem from a man aged 50-59 years who received an inactivated influenza vaccine.

The chain has TRBV5-1 and TRBJ2-3, with a possible D match to TRBD2 (6 bases). Germline assignment: CDR1 SGHRS and CDR2 YFSETQ. Trimming cost V 5 bases and J 1 base, with 17 bases left between them. CDR3 length equals 16 residues. CDR3 sequence (DNA): TGCGCCAGCAGGCCGGGTTTGACGGGGGGCACAGATACGCAGTATTTT. It encodes CASRPGLTGGTDTQYF.

The J gene is TRBJ2-2, the V gene TRBV12-3 or TRBV12-4; D is possibly TRBD1 or TRBD2 (6 bases each). There are 17 residues in the CDR3. The V end was cut by 1 base, the J end by 4 bases, with 16 bases between. CDR3 sequence: CASSLGRGWGATGELFF. Written as DNA, the CDR3 is TGTGCCAGCAGTTTAGGTCGAGGGTGGGGGGCCACCGGGGAGCTGTTTTTT.

The rearrangement uses TRBV25-1 and TRBJ2-1; D gene uncertain. Trimming removed 1 base at V and 10 bases at J, with 8 bases between. The germline gives CDR1 MGHDK, CDR2 SYGVNS. The CDR3 loop spans 12 amino acids. In nucleotides, the CDR3 is TGTGCCAGCAGTGAATCAGCTACGGAGCAGTTCTTC. Protein: CASSESATEQFF.

In its sample, this clonotype was seen a few times. The chain carries TRBV3-1 and TRBJ1-1; D remains ambiguous. Deletions cut 4 bases from V and 4 bases from J, with 13 bases between. The CDR3 length is 14 residues. CDR1 and CDR2 from the germline V gene are LGHDT and YNNKEL (reference sequence). This CDR3 is CASSPRSGGTEAFF. CDR3 bases: TGTGCCAGCAGCCCACGGTCCGGCGGCACTGAAGCTTTCTTT. Variable domain in full (rest from reference TRBV3-1 and TRBJ1-1): DTAVSQTPKYLVTQMGNDKSIKCEQNLGHDTMYWYKQDSKKFLKIMFSYNNKELIINETVPNRFSPKSPDKAHLNLHINSLELGDSAVYFCASSPRSGGTEAFFGQGTRLTVV.

This clonotype came up a few times. The chain joins TRBV29-1 to TRBJ1-5; D is ambiguous. V lost 6 bases, J lost 2 bases, and 8 bases lay in between. The CDR3 totals 12 residues. Germline CDR1 is SQVTM and CDR2 is ANQGSEA. The CDR3 loop is CSVVVRNQPQHF. DNA for the CDR3: TGCAGCGTGGTGGTTCGCAATCAGCCCCAGCATTTT.

This clonotype was counted ten times or more. The genes are TRBV27 and TRBJ2-7; 8 nucleotides match TRBD2. J was trimmed by 11 bases and V by 5 bases; bases with no gene match: 14. CDR1 is MNHEY, CDR2 SMNVEV, per germline (reference sequence). The CDR3 loop spans 14 amino acids. CDR3 DNA: TGTGCCAGCAGTGCAGATCGACCGGGACTAGTCGAGTACTTC. Translating it yields CASSADRPGLVEYF.

This rearrangement joins TRBV6-6 to TRBJ2-7; D is ambiguous. There are 13 residues in the CDR3. The V end was cut by 2 bases, the J end by 0 bases, with 5 bases between. In germline, CDR1 is MNHNY, CDR2 SVGAGI (reference sequence). CDR3 residues: CASSYVFSYEQYF. DNA for the CDR3: TGTGCCAGCAGTTACGTTTTCTCCTACGAGCAGTACTTC.

The sample holds many counts of this clonotype. The CDR3 protein is CASSLGQNQETQYF. The CDR3, as DNA: TGTGCCAGCAGTTTAGGACAGAACCAAGAGACCCAGTACTTC. The rearrangement joins TRBV12-3 or TRBV12-4 to TRBJ2-5; tentative D call: TRBD1 (5 bases). Trimming stripped 1 base from V and 0 bases from J, with 6 bases between. There are 14 residues in the CDR3.

This clonotype came up a few times. The CDR3 protein is CASSFLGTLLDTQYF. The CDR3 bases are TGTGCCAGCAGCTTCCTCGGGACGCTACTAGATACGCAGTATTTT. The chain combines TRBV5-6 with TRBJ2-3; D is tentatively TRBD1 or TRBD2 (5 bases each). Trimming removed 2 bases from V and 5 bases from J, with 15 bases in between. The CDR3 has 15 residues. Germline assignment: CDR1 SGHDT and CDR2 YYEEEE.

This clonotype has a count of ten or more. The V and J genes are TRBV14 and TRBJ2-2; TRBD2 aligns across 9 bases. CDR3 length equals 18 residues. The junction had 13 bases not matched to a gene; V was cut back by 4 bases and J by 4 bases. CDR1 is SGHDN and CDR2 is FVKESK in the germline V gene. This CDR3 reads CASSRDPFTSGRTGELFF. The CDR3 coding sequence is TGTGCCAGCAGCCGAGACCCGTTTACTAGCGGGCGCACCGGGGAGCTGTTTTTT.

The sample holds many counts of this clonotype. V is TRBV24-1 and J is TRBJ2-7, with D possibly TRBD2 on 5 matching bases. The length of the CDR3 is 14 residues. Per the germline V gene, CDR1 is KGHDR and CDR2 is SFDVKD. The germline V and J ends were trimmed by 4 bases and 7 bases, with 16 bases remaining between them. CDR3: CATSDNGLNMEQYF. The CDR3 region has the DNA TGTGCCACCAGTGACAATGGACTCAACATGGAGCAGTACTTC.

This clonotype was found a few times. CDR3 nucleotide sequence: TGTGCCATCTTGGACCCCCGGGACAGGGGAGGGGAGACCCAGTACTTC. As protein: CAILDPRDRGGETQYF. The chain couples TRBV6-2 or TRBV6-3 to TRBJ2-5, with TRBD1 matching 10 bases. Germline CDR1 reads MNHEY; CDR2 reads SVGEGT. The CDR3 contains 16 residues. Losses at the gene ends were 10 bases for V and 5 bases for J; bases not matched to a gene: 16.

This clonotype was found a few times. The CDR3 sequence: CASKSRRGTGNEQFF. The CDR3 nucleotides are TGCGCCAGCAAAAGCCGGCGGGGGACAGGTAATGAGCAGTTCTTC. The chain has TRBV5-1 and TRBJ2-1, with a weak D call TRBD1 (8 bases). CDR1 is SGHRS and CDR2 is YFSETQ in the germline V gene. The length of the CDR3 is 15 residues. V lost 6 bases, J lost 7 bases, and 20 bases lay in between.

The J gene is TRBJ2-7, the V gene TRBV7-2; 8 positions match TRBD1. Germline loops: CDR1 SGHTA, CDR2 FQGNSA. The CDR3 covers 14 residues. Germline trimming cut 0 bases from V and 6 bases from J; bases unmatched to any gene: 4. CDR3 in DNA: TGTGCCAGCAGCTTAGCGGGACAGGCCGCCGAGCAGTACTTC. This codes for CASSLAGQAAEQYF.

This clonotype was seen a handful of times. This rearrangement joins TRBV12-3 or TRBV12-4 to TRBJ2-7; 11 positions match TRBD2. The CDR3 contains 15 residues. J lost 7 bases, V lost 6 bases, and 11 bases had no gene match. Written as DNA, the CDR3 is TGTGCCAGCAGCCCCCCGTTAGCGGGGGGGAGGGAGCAGTACTTC. Translated, it gives CASSPPLAGGREQYF.

The V and J genes are TRBV20-1 and TRBJ2-3; D assignment may be TRBD1 or TRBD2 (5 bases each). Germline CDR1 DFQATT, CDR2 SNEGSKA (reference sequence). V was shortened by 4 bases and J by 1 base, with 12 bases between the two germline ends. CDR3 length: 14 amino acids. Here the CDR3 DNA reads TGCAGTGCTACTCGGGACCCAGGCACAGATACGCAGTATTTT. It yields the protein CSATRDPGTDTQYF.

The chain employs TRBV20-1 and TRBJ2-2; D gene unclear. V was cut by 3 bases and J by 3 bases, with 14 bases left in between. CDR1 is DFQATT, CDR2 SNEGSKA, per germline (reference sequence). This CDR3 has 15 amino acids. This CDR3 is CSARPRSWHTGELFF. The CDR3, as DNA: TGCAGTGCTAGGCCACGGTCCTGGCACACCGGGGAGCTGTTTTTT.

This clonotype showed up just a few times. The rearrangement links TRBV29-1 to TRBJ2-2; possibly TRBD1 or TRBD2 for D (5 bases each). CDR3 length: 13 residues. Germline lookup yields CDR1 SQVTM and CDR2 ANQGSEA. V was trimmed by 6 bases and J by 1 base, leaving 9 bases between them. The CDR3 DNA reads TGCAGCGTAGGGACCCTGAACACCGGGGAGCTGTTTTTT. As protein: CSVGTLNTGELFF.

About this clonotype: A much larger clone differs by one base, so this may be a read error. The rearrangement uses TRBV6-2 or TRBV6-3 and TRBJ2-7; 7 positions match TRBD1. This CDR3 contains 11 residues. V dropped 8 bases and J dropped 2; count of bases not matched to a gene: 0. Germline CDR1 is MNHEY and CDR2 is SVGEGT. Here the CDR3 DNA reads TGTGCCAGCGGACAGGCCTACGAGCAGTACTTC. It codes for CASGQAYEQYF.

This clonotype occurred a few times. The chain recombines TRBV6-2 or TRBV6-3 with TRBJ2-6, with D hard to call. Germline-derived CDR1 and CDR2 are MNHEY and SVGEGT. This CDR3 comprises 16 residues. Trimming took off 4 bases at V and 0 bases at J, with 10 bases between the two ends. The CDR3 region is CASSSSGVSGANVLTF. CDR3 DNA sequence: TGTGCCAGCAGTTCCAGTGGGGTCTCTGGGGCCAACGTCCTGACTTTC.

This clonotype has a count of ten or more. CDR3 sequence reads: CASSADKSYEQYF. CDR3 sequence (DNA): TGTGCCAGCAGCGCGGACAAGTCCTACGAGCAGTACTTC. V and J are TRBV7-9 and TRBJ2-7; D might be TRBD1 (5 bases). CDR1 is SEHNR, CDR2 FQNEAQ, per germline (reference sequence). The germline V and J ends were trimmed by 5 bases and 1 base, with 9 bases remaining between them. This CDR3 contains 13 residues.